This T cell receptor (beta chain) was obtained from a study of control samples from healthy donors and cancer patients. Produced via immunoSEQ multiplex PCR; TCRdb's table is partial and in-frame only. The sample consists of around 70,000 clones, 94% of them appearing once. This CDR3 region has 12 residues. The V and J ends lost 5 bases and 9 bases, in that order; junction bases with no gene match: 4. CDR1 is SEHNR and CDR2 is FQNEAQ in the germline V gene (reference sequence). V gene TRBV7-9 combines with J gene TRBJ2-1; 7 nucleotides agree with TRBD1. This TCR came from a woman in her thirties in good health. The sequencing input was blood. The CDR3 protein is CASSTQGIEQFF. In DNA form, the CDR3 reads TGTGCCAGCAGCACACAGGGGATTGAGCAGTTCTTC.